Below are 14 T cell receptor beta chains sequenced from a single sample in a study of CD8+ T cells in alopecia areata. The sequencing template was cDNA reverse transcribed from extracted RNA. Data came from immunoSEQ multiplex PCR; TCRdb stores just in-frame clones and leaves some out. The sample lists some 160,000 clones, 62% occurring once. Sequencing was carried out using CD8+ T cells sorted from blood. Source of these receptors: a human donor in good health.

The chain links TRBV4-1 to TRBJ2-7; TRBD2 matches 8 bases. The germline V gene has CDR1 MGHRA and CDR2 YSYEKL. J was trimmed by 4 bases and V by 1 base; bases with no gene match: 3. The CDR3 has 14 residues. The CDR3 is CASSQVASGYEQYF. CDR3 nucleotides: TGCGCCAGCAGCCAAGTAGCTAGCGGGTACGAGCAGTACTTC.

V usage is TRBV6-5 and J usage is TRBJ1-2; 8 positions agree with TRBD1. The CDR3 is made up of 13 amino acids. V lost 0 bases to trimming and J lost 6 bases; unmatched junction nucleotides: 0. Germline CDR1 MNHEY, CDR2 SVGAGI. In DNA form, the CDR3 reads TGTGCCAGCAGTTACTCACAGGGGGATGGCTACACCTTC. Residues: CASSYSQGDGYTF.

This clone was counted only a few times. This rearrangement joins TRBV29-1 to TRBJ2-7; 10 bases agree with TRBD1. The CDR3 is 14 amino acids. Trimming cost V 4 bases and J 1 base; bases outside gene matches: 4. CDR1 SQVTM and CDR2 ANQGSEA come from the germline V gene. The CDR3 spells CSVVPGQGSYEQYF. In DNA form, the CDR3 reads TGCAGCGTTGTGCCGGGACAGGGGTCCTACGAGCAGTACTTC.

This chain uses TRBV5-1 with TRBJ1-1; no definite D call. V lost 0 bases, J lost 4 bases, and 10 bases lay in between. Germline CDR1 reads SGHRS; CDR2 reads YFSETQ. CDR3 length: 14 amino acids. CDR3: CASSLAGYVTEAFF. As DNA, the CDR3 is TGCGCCAGCAGCTTGGCTGGGTACGTCACTGAAGCTTTCTTT.

The chain combines TRBV5-1 with TRBJ2-2, with 8 positions matching TRBD1. The CDR3 runs to 15 residues. With 5 bases clipped from V and 1 base from J, the junction kept 4 bases outside the gene matches. Germline V gene data show CDR1 as SGHRS and CDR2 as YFSETQ. The CDR3 DNA is TGCGCCAGCAGTCGCGGACAGGGGAACACCGGGGAGCTGTTTTTT. Translated: CASSRGQGNTGELFF.

The table lists this clone with a few counts. The chain carries TRBV29-1 and TRBJ2-1, with D perhaps being TRBD1 or TRBD2 (5 bases each). V shed 1 base and J shed 7 bases, with 8 bases lying between them. The CDR3 contains 12 residues. In germline, CDR1 is SQVTM, CDR2 ANQGSEA. Written as DNA, the CDR3 is TGCAGCGTTGAAGCGGGGCCTAATGAGCAGTTCTTC. The encoded protein is CSVEAGPNEQFF.

The CDR3 loop reads CASSQGLAGSSYNEQFF. The DNA of the CDR3 is TGTGCCAGCAGCCAAGGACTAGCGGGTAGCTCCTACAATGAGCAGTTCTTC. The chain uses TRBV14 and TRBJ2-1; 10 bases agree with TRBD2. This CDR3 spans 17 amino acids. V shed 1 base, J shed 0 bases, and the junction held 3 bases outside the gene matches. Germline-derived CDR1 and CDR2 are SGHDN and FVKESK.

The chain links TRBV15 to TRBJ2-2; D unclear. With 0 bases removed from V and 6 bases from J, the gap between germline ends came to 2 bases. The CDR3 has 12 residues. Germline-derived CDR1 and CDR2 are LNHNV and YYDKDF (reference sequence). The CDR3 here is CATSREAGELFF. DNA for the CDR3: TGTGCCACCAGCAGAGAGGCCGGGGAGCTGTTTTTT.

The genes are TRBV4-1 and TRBJ2-7; 12 nucleotides line up with TRBD2. Unmatched junction bases numbered 3, after V lost 3 bases and J lost 0 bases. Germline V lookup: CDR1 MGHRA, CDR2 YSYEKL. CDR3 length: 16 residues. The CDR3 protein is CASSHATSGSSYEQYF. The CDR3 nucleotides read TGCGCCAGCAGCCACGCGACTAGCGGGAGCTCCTACGAGCAGTACTTC.

The chain uses TRBV6-4 and TRBJ2-3; 10 positions match TRBD1. Germline loops: CDR1 MRHNA, CDR2 SNTAGT. V lost 0 bases to trimming and J lost 9 bases; unmatched junction nucleotides: 0. CDR3 length: 13 amino acids. Here the CDR3 reads CASSDSDRGTQYF. The CDR3, as DNA: TGTGCCAGCAGTGACTCGGACAGGGGGACGCAGTATTTT.

This clone was seen more than once but under ten times. The CDR3 DNA follows: TGTGCCAGCAGTCATTTGGACCTCAATCAGCCCCAGCATTTT. Its protein product is CASSHLDLNQPQHF. V and J are TRBV6-6 and TRBJ1-5; no clear D gene. From germline, CDR1 is MNHNY and CDR2 SVGAGI (reference sequence). The CDR3 has 14 residues. Trimming removed 5 bases from V and 3 bases from J, with 11 bases in between.

This clone was observed a few times. The chain carries TRBV6-5 and TRBJ1-2; possibly TRBD1 for D (6 bases). CDR3 length equals 16 residues. V was clipped by 4 bases and J by 2 bases, with 17 bases between them. Per germline, CDR1 MNHEY and CDR2 SVGAGI. The CDR3: CASSFLRTDVNYGYTF. DNA for the CDR3: TGTGCCAGCAGTTTCCTCAGGACAGATGTAAACTATGGCTACACCTTC.

This chain uses TRBV5-1 with TRBJ2-3; 10 bases line up with TRBD2. The CDR3 is 14 amino acids. Germline values: CDR1 SGHRS, CDR2 YFSETQ. After removal of 4 bases from V and 4 bases from J, the junction contained 3 bases not matched to a gene. The CDR3 loop is CASSPLAGADTQYF. In DNA form, the CDR3 reads TGCGCCAGCAGCCCCCTAGCGGGAGCAGATACGCAGTATTTT.

A few counts support this clone. The chain carries TRBV2 and TRBJ1-5; TRBD1 agrees at 9 bases. Per germline, CDR1 SNHLY and CDR2 FYNNEI. Unmatched junction bases numbered 2, after V lost 8 bases and J lost 0 bases. The CDR3 sequence is 14 residues long. The CDR3 sequence is CASGDRDSNQPQHF. The CDR3 region has the DNA TGTGCCAGCGGGGACAGGGATAGCAATCAGCCCCAGCATTTT.